The 17 T cell receptor beta chains in this list originate from one sample, sequenced in a study of T cell changes during pregnancy in multiple sclerosis. Method: immunoSEQ multiplex PCR; TCRdb's copy keeps in-frame clones and lacks some. In the table there are around 80,000 clones, 85% to 95% of which are singletons. The sample here was peripheral blood, taken in the second trimester of pregnancy. These receptors all stem from a female donor in good health, enrolled as a control in a pregnancy study.

The chain is built from TRBV7-8 and TRBJ1-1; D may be TRBD1 (5 bases). The CDR3 is made up of 15 amino acids. In germline, CDR1 is SGHVS, CDR2 FQNEAQ. V lost 5 bases, J lost 1 base, and 14 bases lay in between. CDR3 sequence reads: CASSVQGVRNTEAFF. The CDR3 nucleotides read TGTGCCAGCAGCGTTCAGGGCGTGCGGAACACTGAAGCTTTCTTT. Complete variable domain (other parts from reference TRBV7-8 and TRBJ1-1): GAGVSQSPRYKVAKRGQDVALRCDPISGHVSLFWYQQALGQGPEFLTYFQNEAQLDKSGLPSDRFFAERPEGSVSTLKIQRTQQEDSAVYLCASSVQGVRNTEAFFGQGTRLTVV.

The chain has TRBV28 and TRBJ1-5, with 7 bases aligning to TRBD1. Trimming at V came to 7 bases and at J to 10 bases, leaving 13 bases not matched to a gene. The germline CDR1 and CDR2 sequences are MDHEN and SYDVKM. The CDR3 is 14 amino acids. The DNA of the CDR3 is TGTGCCAGCACCCCGGGACAGAGTCTAACCCCCCAGCATTTT. Translated: CASTPGQSLTPQHF.

J is TRBJ2-7 and V is TRBV2; TRBD2 might be the D (6 bases). The V gene lost 6 bases and the J gene lost 3 bases, with 15 bases spanning the gap. The CDR3 is 14 amino acids. Per germline, CDR1 SNHLY and CDR2 FYNNEI. CDR3 protein: CASRRGLRGYEQYF. The CDR3 coding sequence is TGTGCCAGCAGGAGGGGACTCCGGGGCTACGAGCAGTACTTC.

This chain connects TRBV2 to TRBJ1-5, with 8 bases that match TRBD1. This CDR3 is built from 16 residues. J lost 4 bases, V lost 6 bases, and 11 bases had no gene match. Germline V gene lookup returns CDR1 SNHLY and CDR2 FYNNEI. CDR3 sequence (DNA): TGTGCCAGCAGGGAGGGCCGCAGGGGGCAAAATCAGCCCCAGCATTTT. It translates to CASREGRRGQNQPQHF.

The chain links TRBV11-3 to TRBJ2-6; possibly TRBD1 for D (6 bases). V was clipped by 5 bases and J by 17 bases, with 13 bases between them. This CDR3 is 11 amino acids long. Germline CDR1 and CDR2: SGHNT and YENEEA. The CDR3 nucleotides read TGTGCCAGCAGCAACGGGACATCGTTGACTTTC. Amino acids: CASSNGTSLTF.

The chain links TRBV5-4 to TRBJ2-3, with 8 bases identical to TRBD1. After removal of 0 bases from V and 3 bases from J, the junction contained 3 bases not matched to a gene. The V gene's germline CDR1 is SGHNT and CDR2 YYREEE (reference sequence). This CDR3 region has 15 residues. This CDR3 is CASSLARTGTDTQYF. DNA of the CDR3: TGTGCCAGCAGCTTGGCTCGGACAGGGACAGATACGCAGTATTTT.

This clone was counted once. V is TRBV29-1 and J is TRBJ2-1; no reliable D call. The CDR3 is 12 residues long. Trimming stripped 3 bases from V and 6 bases from J, with 9 bases between. The germline gives CDR1 SQVTM, CDR2 ANQGSEA. CDR3 amino acids: CSVDVLSNEQFF. The CDR3 nucleotides are TGCAGCGTTGATGTATTGTCCAATGAGCAGTTCTTC.

The chain combines TRBV5-5 with TRBJ1-5; 11 nucleotides match TRBD1. CDR3 size: 18 residues. Trimming removed 0 bases from V and 1 base from J; junction bases left unmatched: 6. Germline V lookup: CDR1 SGHKS, CDR2 YYEKEE (reference sequence). CDR3 sequence reads: CASSLVYRDRGSNQPQHF. The CDR3 DNA is TGTGCCAGCAGCTTGGTCTACCGGGACAGGGGGAGCAATCAGCCCCAGCATTTT.

The chain is built from TRBV2 and TRBJ2-7; D call uncertain. Germline V CDR1 and CDR2: SNHLY, FYNNEI. This CDR3 contains 16 residues. The V gene lost 3 bases and the J gene lost 0 bases, with 15 bases spanning the gap. The DNA of the CDR3 is TGTGCCAGCAGTGATCCCCGGAGAAACAACTCCTACGAGCAGTACTTC. It specifies CASSDPRRNNSYEQYF.

The V and J genes are TRBV5-1 and TRBJ2-3, with 8 bases fitting TRBD1. The germline CDR1 and CDR2 sequences are SGHRS and YFSETQ. After removal of 1 base from V and 7 bases from J, the junction contained 5 bases not matched to a gene. This CDR3 is built from 14 residues. The CDR3: CASSLSTGGNTQYF. The CDR3 nucleotides are TGCGCCAGCAGCTTGTCTACAGGGGGGAATACGCAGTATTTT.

The rearrangement uses TRBV10-3 and TRBJ1-2, with D unclear. The CDR3 covers 13 residues. V dropped 7 bases and J dropped 3 bases, with 12 bases sitting between them. Germline CDR1 and CDR2: ENHRY and SYGVKD. The CDR3 coding sequence is TGTGCCATCACCCCGGGAGGAGACTATGGCTACACCTTC. Translated: CAITPGGDYGYTF.

The chain combines TRBV5-1 with TRBJ2-5; 11 bases are shared with TRBD2. Germline lookup yields CDR1 SGHRS and CDR2 YFSETQ. CDR3 size: 15 residues. V shed 4 bases and J 5 bases; nucleotides not matched to a gene: 7. The CDR3 DNA follows: TGCGCCAGCAGCGGAACTAGCGGGAGAAGGGAGACCCAGTACTTC. As protein: CASSGTSGRRETQYF.

This chain links TRBV7-8 with TRBJ2-1, with a tentative D call TRBD1 (5 bases). Germline-derived CDR1 and CDR2 are SGHVS and FQNEAQ. Trimming stripped 0 bases from V and 4 bases from J, with 7 bases between. This CDR3 is built from 14 residues. The CDR3: CASSLAQVYNEQFF. In nucleotides, the CDR3 is TGTGCCAGCAGCTTAGCACAGGTGTACAATGAGCAGTTCTTC. Full variable domain (rest looked up from reference TRBV7-8 and TRBJ2-1): GAGVSQSPRYKVAKRGQDVALRCDPISGHVSLFWYQQALGQGPEFLTYFQNEAQLDKSGLPSDRFFAERPEGSVSTLKIQRTQQEDSAVYLCASSLAQVYNEQFFGPGTRLTVL.

The chain joins TRBV29-1 to TRBJ2-5; D is possibly TRBD1 (5 bases). This CDR3 comprises 13 residues. Germline CDR1 SQVTM, CDR2 ANQGSEA. V gave up 7 bases and J gave up 4 bases, with 16 bases separating them. Here the CDR3 reads CSAFKTDRETQYF. CDR3 DNA sequence: TGCAGCGCCTTCAAGACAGATCGAGAGACCCAGTACTTC.

The chain is built from TRBV5-1 and TRBJ2-1, with 11 bases aligning to TRBD2. Germline loops: CDR1 SGHRS, CDR2 YFSETQ. The CDR3 consists of 15 residues. Trimming took 0 bases from V and 6 from J; bases not matched to a gene: 2. As DNA, the CDR3 is TGCGCCAGCAGCTTGGGACTAGCGGGAACCAATGAGCAGTTCTTC. The encoded protein is CASSLGLAGTNEQFF.

The chain is built from TRBV6-5 and TRBJ2-2; maybe TRBD2 (6 bases). With 5 bases removed from V and 6 bases from J, the gap between germline ends came to 13 bases. CDR1 is MNHEY, CDR2 SVGAGI, per germline. The CDR3 length is 14 residues. CDR3 sequence (DNA): TGTGCCAGCAGTGGCGGCGGGGAAGCCGGGGAGCTGTTTTTT. This sequence encodes CASSGGGEAGELFF.

The chain recombines TRBV19 with TRBJ2-7, with TRBD1 identical over 8 bases. J lost 4 bases, V lost 8 bases, and 7 bases had no gene match. The CDR3 has 13 amino acids. Per germline, CDR1 LNHDA and CDR2 SQIVND (reference sequence). In nucleotides, the CDR3 is TGTGCCAGTTCGGACAGGGATCTATACGAGCAGTACTTC. This sequence encodes CASSDRDLYEQYF.